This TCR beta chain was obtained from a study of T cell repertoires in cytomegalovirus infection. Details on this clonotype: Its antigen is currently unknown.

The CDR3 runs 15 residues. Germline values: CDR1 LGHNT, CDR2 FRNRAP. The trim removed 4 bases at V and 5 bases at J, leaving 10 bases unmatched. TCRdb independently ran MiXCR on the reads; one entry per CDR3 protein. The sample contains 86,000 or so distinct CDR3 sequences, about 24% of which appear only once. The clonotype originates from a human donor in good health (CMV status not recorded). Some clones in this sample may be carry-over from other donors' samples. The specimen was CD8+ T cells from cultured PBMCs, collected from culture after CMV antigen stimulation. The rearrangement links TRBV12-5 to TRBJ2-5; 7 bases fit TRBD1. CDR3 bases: TGTGCTAGTGGTTCCTGGACAGGCGTGGGGGAGACCCAGTACTTC. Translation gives CASGSWTGVGETQYF.